This note documents a single T cell receptor (beta chain) sequence. Its antigen is undetermined. The data stem from a study of monozygotic twins with inflammatory bowel disease. Study conclusions and caveats: Telling different T cell subtypes apart from each other was not possible.

TCRdb derives one entry per CDR3 protein from the 5' RACE reads, leaving out DNA. Listed are approximately 150,000 distinct CDR3 sequences; 2% to 3% falls within the top ten. CDR1 is DFQATT and CDR2 is SNEGSKA in the germline V gene (reference sequence). CDR3 length: 15 amino acids. The material sequenced was blood. This chain connects TRBV20-1 to TRBJ1-2; the TCRdb D gene call, TRBD1, has no DNA to confirm it. The sequence was obtained from a human donor with ulcerative colitis or Crohn's disease, or a healthy co-twin of an affected twin (not recorded which). The CDR3 protein is CSARGPTGGARGYTF.